This entry lists 20 T cell receptor beta chains sequenced from one sample in a study of blood T cell repertoires in COVID-19. Here immunoSEQ multiplex PCR was the method, and the copy in TCRdb shows in-frame clones only, minus some. Among 150,000 to 200,000 clones listed, approximately 90% were seen once. The specimen sequenced was peripheral blood. Receptors originate from a man between 65 and 85 years old with active or convalescent COVID-19.

The gene calls are TRBV7-2 and TRBJ2-1, with a possible D match to TRBD2 (6 bases). Germline-derived CDR1 and CDR2 are SGHTA and FQGNSA. The V end lost 3 bases, the J end lost 6 bases, and 12 bases lay between the germline ends. The CDR3 loop spans 14 amino acids. The CDR3 region has the DNA TGTGCCAGCAGCTTGGGGGGAGTGATCAATGAGCAGTTCTTC. Translated: CASSLGGVINEQFF.

This clone was observed once. The chain is built from TRBV6-6 and TRBJ2-7, with 9 bases matching TRBD1. Germline V gene data show CDR1 as MNHNY and CDR2 as SVGAGI (reference sequence). V dropped 8 bases and J dropped 1; count of bases not matched to a gene: 9. CDR3 length: 15 residues. The CDR3 reads CASCRTGGTSYEQYF. The CDR3 bases are TGTGCCAGCTGCAGAACAGGGGGCACGTCCTACGAGCAGTACTTC.

This clone occurred once. This rearrangement joins TRBV6-6 to TRBJ2-3, with D tentatively TRBD1 (5 bases). CDR3 size: 15 residues. The germline gives CDR1 MNHNY, CDR2 SVGAGI (reference sequence). The germline V and J ends were trimmed by 7 bases and 3 bases, with 17 bases remaining between them. CDR3 DNA: TGTGCCAGCACCAAGCCTGGGCAGGGAACAGATACGCAGTATTTT. Amino acids: CASTKPGQGTDTQYF.

This chain uses TRBV5-1 with TRBJ1-2; D ambiguous. This CDR3 contains 13 residues. Germline V gives CDR1 SGHRS, CDR2 YFSETQ. V lost 0 bases and J lost 7, with 10 bases in between. The CDR3: CASSLAVGRGYTF. The CDR3 DNA follows: TGCGCCAGCAGCTTGGCTGTGGGCCGTGGCTACACCTTC.

The CDR3, as DNA: TGTGCCAGCAGGACAGACAGGGGGGTCCCTGGAAACACCATATATTTT. Protein sequence: CASRTDRGVPGNTIYF. The rearrangement links TRBV6-6 to TRBJ1-3; 9 bases match TRBD1. Germline CDR1 and CDR2: MNHNY and SVGAGI (reference sequence). CDR3 size: 16 residues. V trimming: 6 bases; J trimming: 2 bases; junction bases outside the gene matches: 8.

This clone turned up a few times. The chain employs TRBV2 and TRBJ2-5; TRBD1 matches 11 bases. The germline V gene has CDR1 SNHLY and CDR2 FYNNEI. After removal of 6 bases from V and 3 bases from J, the junction contained 6 bases not matched to a gene. This CDR3 is 15 amino acids long. The CDR3 protein is CASSYGTGGKETQYF. The CDR3, as DNA: TGTGCCAGCAGCTATGGGACAGGGGGTAAAGAGACCCAGTACTTC.

The chain recombines TRBV12-3 or TRBV12-4 with TRBJ2-5; D perhaps matches TRBD2 (7 bases). The CDR3 loop spans 13 amino acids. Trimming stripped 8 bases from V and 5 bases from J, with 15 bases between. CDR3 in amino acids: CASVRGAGETQYF. CDR3 nucleotides: TGTGCCAGCGTCCGGGGGGCCGGGGAGACCCAGTACTTC.

This clone has only one observation. V and J are TRBV3-1 (or the pseudogene TRBV3-2) and TRBJ2-7; the D is unclear. CDR1 is LGHDT and CDR2 is YNNKEL in the germline V gene (reference sequence). This CDR3 contains 13 residues. V lost 3 bases, J lost 5 bases, and 11 bases lay in between. The CDR3 spells CASSQDEADEQYF. DNA of the CDR3: TGTGCCAGCAGCCAGGATGAGGCCGACGAGCAGTACTTC.

V usage is TRBV7-7 and J usage is TRBJ2-1; D possibly corresponds to TRBD2 (6 bases). This CDR3 is 15 amino acids long. Deletions cut 4 bases from V and 3 bases from J, with 13 bases between. Germline loops: CDR1 SSHAT, CDR2 FNYEAQ (reference sequence). The CDR3 loop is CASSSVLGSYNEQFF. The CDR3 DNA sequence: TGTGCCAGCAGCTCCGTGCTCGGGAGCTACAATGAGCAGTTCTTC.

The rearrangement links TRBV5-6 to TRBJ1-6; 7 bases agree with TRBD1. CDR1 and CDR2 from the germline V gene are SGHDT and YYEEEE. This CDR3 comprises 15 residues. The trim removed 9 bases at V and 4 bases at J, leaving 10 bases unmatched. This CDR3 reads CATGVGTDYNSPLHF. The DNA of the CDR3 is TGTGCCACCGGTGTTGGGACAGATTATAATTCACCCCTCCACTTT.

In this sample, this clone turned up a few times. The rearrangement joins TRBV10-3 to TRBJ2-3, with 11 bases lining up with TRBD2. J was trimmed by 7 bases and V by 2 bases; bases with no gene match: 5. The CDR3 has 15 amino acids. The germline gives CDR1 ENHRY, CDR2 SYGVKD. The CDR3 protein is CAISESLAGGYTQYF. CDR3 nucleotide sequence: TGTGCCATCAGTGAGAGTCTAGCGGGGGGTTATACGCAGTATTTT.

This chain connects TRBV5-1 to TRBJ1-2; TRBD1 matches at 9 bases. The CDR3 covers 13 residues. V was pared by 0 bases and J by 8 bases, with 2 bases of the junction left unmatched. In germline, CDR1 is SGHRS, CDR2 YFSETQ. The CDR3 sequence is CASSLGTGEGYTF. For the CDR3, the DNA is TGCGCCAGCAGCTTGGGGACAGGGGAGGGCTACACCTTC.

This clone was seen a single time. The V call is TRBV6-1, the J call TRBJ1-2, with D perhaps TRBD1 (5 bases). The germline V gene has CDR1 MNHNS and CDR2 SASEGT. V lost 2 bases and J 8 bases, leaving 9 bases between the germline ends. This CDR3 has 12 amino acids. This CDR3 is CASSELGVGYTF. For the CDR3, the DNA is TGTGCCAGCAGTGAATTAGGGGTCGGCTACACCTTC.

This chain uses TRBV5-1 with TRBJ2-1; 11 nucleotides line up with TRBD1. V lost 0 bases to trimming and J lost 7 bases; unmatched junction nucleotides: 6. Germline lookup yields CDR1 SGHRS and CDR2 YFSETQ. The CDR3 runs 16 residues. The CDR3 here is CASSLAGQGVRNEQFF. The CDR3 DNA reads TGCGCCAGCAGCTTGGCGGGACAGGGGGTTAGGAATGAGCAGTTCTTC.

V gene TRBV6-2 or TRBV6-3 combines with J gene TRBJ1-2; D is unresolved. Germline-derived CDR1 and CDR2 are MNHEY and SVGEGT. V was trimmed by 0 bases and J by 8 bases, leaving 13 bases between them. This CDR3 has 14 amino acids. The CDR3 DNA reads as TGTGCCAGCAGTTACTCCGAGATGTTCCGGGGCTACACCTTC. The encoded protein is CASSYSEMFRGYTF.

This clone was seen only a few times. The rearrangement uses TRBV6-2 or TRBV6-3 and TRBJ2-5; weak D call: TRBD1 (6 bases). This CDR3 is 15 amino acids long. Germline V gives CDR1 MNHEY, CDR2 SVGEGT. V was shortened by 5 bases and J by 2 bases, with 15 bases between the two germline ends. The CDR3 DNA follows: TGTGCCAGCAGTCCCGGGACAATCCCACAAGAGACCCAGTACTTC. It specifies CASSPGTIPQETQYF.

This clone came up once. The V and J genes are TRBV3-1 (or the pseudogene TRBV3-2) and TRBJ2-7, with 11 bases fitting TRBD2. In germline, CDR1 is LGHDT, CDR2 YNNKEL (reference sequence). CDR3 size: 17 residues. V was clipped by 0 bases and J by 1 base; unmatched bases: 5. In DNA form, the CDR3 reads TGTGCCAGCAGCCAAGAAGGCCTAGCGGGGGGTTCCTACGAGCAGTACTTC. Translating gives CASSQEGLAGGSYEQYF.

DNA for the CDR3: TGTGCCAGCAGCTTAGTCACAGGACTAGCGGGGGCGGGGCAGTTCTTC. Protein sequence: CASSLVTGLAGAGQFF. The chain joins TRBV7-6 to TRBJ2-1, with 13 positions matching TRBD2. CDR3 length: 16 amino acids. With V trimmed by 1 base and J by 12 bases, 9 bases remained unmatched. The germline gives CDR1 SGHVS, CDR2 FNYEAQ.

This chain connects TRBV28 to TRBJ2-7, with a tentative D call TRBD2 (5 bases). Looked up from germline, CDR1 is MDHEN and CDR2 is SYDVKM. The CDR3 length is 13 residues. The V end was cut by 2 bases, the J end by 7 bases, with 12 bases between. Written as DNA, the CDR3 is TGTGCCAGCAGTTTAAGAGGGTCGGGGGAGCAGTACTTC. Translated, it gives CASSLRGSGEQYF.

Only one count was recorded for this clone. The chain has TRBV5-1 and TRBJ1-2; no firm D call. Looked up from germline, CDR1 is SGHRS and CDR2 is YFSETQ. V was cut by 4 bases and J by 0 bases, with 7 bases left in between. The CDR3 has 13 residues. The CDR3 is CASSLRTNYGYTF. As DNA, the CDR3 is TGCGCCAGCAGCCTGCGGACTAACTATGGCTACACCTTC.